One sample yielded the 9 T cell receptor beta chains listed below, sequenced in a study of blood T cell repertoires in COVID-19. Profiled with immunoSEQ multiplex PCR; TCRdb holds only in-frame clones, not every one. The sample has 150,000 or so clones, around four fifths seen once. The sequencing input was PBMCs or T cells enriched from blood (not recorded which). All receptors come from a woman between 45 and 60 years old who had recovered from COVID-19.

V is TRBV5-4 and J is TRBJ2-1, with TRBD2 identical over 8 bases. Germline V lookup: CDR1 SGHNT, CDR2 YYREEE (reference sequence). This CDR3 is built from 15 residues. J was trimmed by 9 bases and V by 0 bases; bases with no gene match: 8. The DNA for the CDR3 is TGTGCCAGCAGCTTGGCCGGGAGGGCCGGTTTTGAGCAGTTCTTC. Protein: CASSLAGRAGFEQFF. The full variable domain, rest sourced from reference TRBV5-4 and TRBJ2-1, is ETGVTQSPTHLIKTRGQQVTLRCSSQSGHNTVSWYQQALGQGPQFIFQYYREEENGRGNFPPRFSGLQFPNYSSELNVNALELDDSALYLCASSLAGRAGFEQFFGPGTRLTVL.

J is TRBJ1-1 and V is TRBV7-9; 12 positions agree with TRBD1. Germline assignment: CDR1 SEHNR and CDR2 FQNEAQ (reference sequence). The CDR3 is 17 residues long. Germline trimming cut 5 bases from V and 3 bases from J; bases unmatched to any gene: 10. This CDR3 reads CASSQGQGARLDTEAFF. In nucleotides, the CDR3 is TGTGCCAGCAGCCAGGGACAGGGGGCGCGACTGGACACTGAAGCTTTCTTT. Drawing the rest from reference TRBV7-9 and TRBJ1-1, the complete variable domain is DTGVSQNPRHKITKRGQNVTFRCDPISEHNRLYWYRQTLGQGPEFLTYFQNEAQLEKSRLLSDRFSAERPKGSFSTLEIQRTEQGDSAMYLCASSQGQGARLDTEAFFGQGTRLTVV.

This clone was seen a few times. The chain uses TRBV12-5 and TRBJ2-5; no definite D call. The CDR3 spans 13 residues. The germline V and J ends were trimmed by 2 bases and 3 bases, with 7 bases remaining between them. Germline CDR1 LGHNT, CDR2 FRNRAP. The CDR3 nucleotides are TGTGCTAGTGGTTTGATGTCTGAAGAGACCCAGTACTTC. It is translated as CASGLMSEETQYF. Complete variable domain (other parts from reference TRBV12-5 and TRBJ2-5): DARVTQTPRHKVTEMGQEVTMRCQPILGHNTVFWYRQTMMQGLELLAYFRNRAPLDDSGMPKDRFSAEMPDATLATLKIQPSEPRDSAVYFCASGLMSEETQYFGPGTRLLVL.

This chain links TRBV25-1 with TRBJ2-7; D is ambiguous. Deletions cut 4 bases from V and 3 bases from J, with 7 bases between. Germline loops: CDR1 MGHDK, CDR2 SYGVNS. The CDR3 sequence is 12 residues long. The CDR3 region has the DNA TGTGCCAGCAGTGGGCATCTCTACGAGCAGTACGTC. It yields the protein CASSGHLYEQYV.

The DNA for the CDR3 is TGTGCCACCCTAAACCCGGGACACCCCGGGGGGTCTTATAATTCACCCCTCCACTTT. Its translation: CATLNPGHPGGSYNSPLHF. V is TRBV2 and J is TRBJ1-6; tentatively, D is TRBD1 (6 bases). CDR1 and CDR2 from the germline V gene are SNHLY and FYNNEI. V lost 10 bases, J lost 4 bases, and 29 bases lay in between. The CDR3 is 19 residues long.

The chain recombines TRBV6-2 or TRBV6-3 with TRBJ1-1; D ambiguous. This CDR3 region has 14 residues. The germline V and J ends were trimmed by 5 bases and 1 base, with 11 bases remaining between them. The germline V gene has CDR1 MNHEY and CDR2 SVGEGT. The CDR3 DNA is TGTGCCAGCAGTACCTCCGGCGGGAACACTGAAGCTTTCTTT. Protein sequence: CASSTSGGNTEAFF.

The rearrangement joins TRBV5-1 to TRBJ1-5; D is unresolved. The CDR3 has 13 amino acids. Germline CDR1 is SGHRS and CDR2 is YFSETQ. V lost 2 bases and J lost 7, with 10 bases in between. The CDR3 sequence is CASSFVGEQPQHF. The CDR3 DNA is TGCGCCAGCAGCTTTGTCGGGGAACAGCCCCAGCATTTT. Full variable domain (rest looked up from reference TRBV5-1 and TRBJ1-5): KAGVTQTPRYLIKTRGQQVTLSCSPISGHRSVSWYQQTPGQGLQFLFEYFSETQRNKGNFPGRFSGRQFSNSRSEMNVSTLELGDSALYLCASSFVGEQPQHFGDGTRLSIL.

V gene TRBV19 combines with J gene TRBJ1-1; 8 positions match TRBD1. This CDR3 is built from 17 residues. V was clipped by 5 bases and J by 0 bases; unmatched bases: 11. Germline CDR1 and CDR2: LNHDA and SQIVND (reference sequence). The CDR3 region is CASSPRTGTLMNTEAFF. Here the CDR3 DNA reads TGTGCCAGTAGTCCGCGGACAGGGACCCTAATGAACACTGAAGCTTTCTTT.

V is TRBV9 and J is TRBJ2-2; TRBD2 might be the D (7 bases). The CDR3 spans 16 residues. Trimming stripped 0 bases from V and 3 bases from J, with 12 bases between. Germline assignment: CDR1 SGDLS and CDR2 YYNGEE. CDR3 DNA sequence: TGTGCCAGCAGCGTAGAGGGGGGGCTCTACACCGGGGAGCTGTTTTTT. This codes for CASSVEGGLYTGELFF.